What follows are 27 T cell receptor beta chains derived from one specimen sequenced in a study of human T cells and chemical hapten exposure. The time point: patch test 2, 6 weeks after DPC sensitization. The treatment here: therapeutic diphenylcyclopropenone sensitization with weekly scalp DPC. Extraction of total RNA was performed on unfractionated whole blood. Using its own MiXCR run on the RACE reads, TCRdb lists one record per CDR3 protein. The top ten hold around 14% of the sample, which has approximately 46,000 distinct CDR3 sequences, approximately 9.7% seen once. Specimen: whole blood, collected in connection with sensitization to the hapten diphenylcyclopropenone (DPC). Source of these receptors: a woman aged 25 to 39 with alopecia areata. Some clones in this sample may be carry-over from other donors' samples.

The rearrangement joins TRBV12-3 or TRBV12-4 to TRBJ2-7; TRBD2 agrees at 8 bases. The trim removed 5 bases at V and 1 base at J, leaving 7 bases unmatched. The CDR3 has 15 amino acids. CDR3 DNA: TGTGCCAGCAGTCCCCCACGGGGGGGGTCCTACGAGCAGTACTTC. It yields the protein CASSPPRGGSYEQYF.

CDR3 in DNA: TGCAGTGCTAGAGACCATGGGACAGGCAATCAGCCCCAGCATTTT. Translating gives CSARDHGTGNQPQHF. The chain combines TRBV20-1 with TRBJ1-5; 7 bases match TRBD1. Germline V gene lookup returns CDR1 DFQATT and CDR2 SNEGSKA (reference sequence). The V and J ends lost 0 bases and 2 bases, in that order; junction bases with no gene match: 4. This CDR3 region has 15 residues.

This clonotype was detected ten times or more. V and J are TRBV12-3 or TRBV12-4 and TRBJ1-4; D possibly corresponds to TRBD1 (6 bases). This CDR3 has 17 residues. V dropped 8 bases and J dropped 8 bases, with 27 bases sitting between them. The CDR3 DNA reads TGTGCCAGCCGCAGTGGGGAAACAGGGAGAGGAGGGGAAAAACTGTTTTTT. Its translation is CASRSGETGRGGEKLFF.

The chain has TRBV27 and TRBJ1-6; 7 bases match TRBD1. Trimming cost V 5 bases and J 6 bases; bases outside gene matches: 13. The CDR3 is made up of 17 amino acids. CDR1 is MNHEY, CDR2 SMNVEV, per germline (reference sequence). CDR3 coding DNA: TGTGCCAGCAGTCCACCTCCGGGACAGAGAATTAATTCACCCCTCCACTTT. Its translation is CASSPPPGQRINSPLHF.

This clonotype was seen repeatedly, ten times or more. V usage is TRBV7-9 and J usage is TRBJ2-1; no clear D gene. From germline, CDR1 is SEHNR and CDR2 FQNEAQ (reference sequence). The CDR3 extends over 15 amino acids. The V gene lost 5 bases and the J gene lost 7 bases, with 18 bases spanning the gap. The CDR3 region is CASSHPAPRPNEQFF. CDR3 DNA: TGTGCCAGCAGCCATCCTGCCCCGAGACCGAATGAGCAGTTCTTC.

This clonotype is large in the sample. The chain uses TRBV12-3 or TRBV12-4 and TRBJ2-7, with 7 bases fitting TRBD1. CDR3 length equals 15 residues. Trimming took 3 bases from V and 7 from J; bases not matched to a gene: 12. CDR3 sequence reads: CASSFLDRERGEQYF. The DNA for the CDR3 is TGTGCCAGCAGTTTTCTCGACAGGGAAAGAGGGGAGCAGTACTTC.

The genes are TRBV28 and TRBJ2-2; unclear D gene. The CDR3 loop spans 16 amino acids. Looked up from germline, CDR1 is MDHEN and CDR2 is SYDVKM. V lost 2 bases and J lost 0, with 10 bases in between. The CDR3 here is CASSLIVGSNTGELFF. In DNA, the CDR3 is TGTGCCAGCAGTTTAATAGTCGGCTCGAACACCGGGGAGCTGTTTTTT.

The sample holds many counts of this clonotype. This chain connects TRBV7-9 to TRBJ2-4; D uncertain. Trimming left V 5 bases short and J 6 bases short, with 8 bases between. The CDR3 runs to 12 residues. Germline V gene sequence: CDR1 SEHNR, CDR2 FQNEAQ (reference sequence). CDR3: CASSPRGNIQYF. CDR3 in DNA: TGTGCCAGCAGCCCCCGCGGAAACATTCAGTACTTC.

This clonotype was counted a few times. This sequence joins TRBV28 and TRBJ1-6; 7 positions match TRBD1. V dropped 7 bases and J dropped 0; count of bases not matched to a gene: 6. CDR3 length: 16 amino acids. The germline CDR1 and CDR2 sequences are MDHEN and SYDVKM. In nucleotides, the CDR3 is TGTGCCAGCACTCCCTGGGACAGCTCCTATAATTCACCCCTCCACTTT. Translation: CASTPWDSSYNSPLHF.

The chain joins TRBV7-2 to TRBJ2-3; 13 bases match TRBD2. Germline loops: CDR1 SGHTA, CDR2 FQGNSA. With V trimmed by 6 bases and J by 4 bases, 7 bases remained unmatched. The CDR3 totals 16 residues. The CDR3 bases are TGTGCCAGCAGTACTAGCGGGGGGGCGAGAGCAGATACGCAGTATTTT. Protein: CASSTSGGARADTQYF.

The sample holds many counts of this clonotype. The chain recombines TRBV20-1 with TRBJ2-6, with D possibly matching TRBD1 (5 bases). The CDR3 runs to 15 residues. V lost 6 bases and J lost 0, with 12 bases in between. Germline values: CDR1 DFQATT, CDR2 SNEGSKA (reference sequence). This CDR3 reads CSAVRQSSGANVLTF. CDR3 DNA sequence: TGCAGTGCCGTGAGACAGAGCTCTGGGGCCAACGTCCTGACTTTC.

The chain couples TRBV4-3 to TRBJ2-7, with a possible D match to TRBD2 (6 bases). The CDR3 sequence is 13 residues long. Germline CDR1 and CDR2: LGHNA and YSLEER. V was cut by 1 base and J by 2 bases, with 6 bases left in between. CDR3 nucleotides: TGCGCCAGCAGCCAAGGCGGGACCTACGAGCAGTACTTC. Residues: CASSQGGTYEQYF.

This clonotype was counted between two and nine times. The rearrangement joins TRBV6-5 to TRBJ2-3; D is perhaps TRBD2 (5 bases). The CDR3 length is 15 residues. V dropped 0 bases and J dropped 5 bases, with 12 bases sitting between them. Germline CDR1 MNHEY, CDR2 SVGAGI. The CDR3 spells CASSYSGRRVDTQYF. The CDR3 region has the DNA TGTGCCAGCAGTTACTCGGGGAGACGGGTAGATACGCAGTATTTT.

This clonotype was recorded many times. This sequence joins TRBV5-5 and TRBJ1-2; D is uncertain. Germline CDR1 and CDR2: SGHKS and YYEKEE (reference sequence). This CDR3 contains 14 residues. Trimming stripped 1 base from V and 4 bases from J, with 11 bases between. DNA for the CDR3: TGTGCCAGCAGCTTGTCCGGGCCAATCTATGGCTACACCTTC. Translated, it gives CASSLSGPIYGYTF.

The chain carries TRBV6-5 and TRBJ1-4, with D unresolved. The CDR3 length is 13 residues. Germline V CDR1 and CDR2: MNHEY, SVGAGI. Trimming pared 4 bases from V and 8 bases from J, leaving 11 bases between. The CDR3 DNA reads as TGTGCCAGCAGTTCAGTAGACGGGGAAAAACTGTTTTTT. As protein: CASSSVDGEKLFF.

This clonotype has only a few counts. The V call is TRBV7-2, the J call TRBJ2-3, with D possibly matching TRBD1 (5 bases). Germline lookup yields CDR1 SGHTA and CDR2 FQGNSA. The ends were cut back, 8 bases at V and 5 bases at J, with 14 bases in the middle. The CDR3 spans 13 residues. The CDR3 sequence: CASGLPTVDTQYF. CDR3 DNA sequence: TGTGCCAGCGGATTACCGACAGTAGATACGCAGTATTTT.

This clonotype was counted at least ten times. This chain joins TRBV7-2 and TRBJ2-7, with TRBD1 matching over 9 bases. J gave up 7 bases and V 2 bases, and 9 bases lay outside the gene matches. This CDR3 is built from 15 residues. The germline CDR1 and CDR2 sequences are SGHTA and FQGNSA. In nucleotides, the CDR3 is TGTGCCAGCAGCTTAACAGGGGGCGCCGCTAAGGAGCAGTACTTC. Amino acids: CASSLTGGAAKEQYF.

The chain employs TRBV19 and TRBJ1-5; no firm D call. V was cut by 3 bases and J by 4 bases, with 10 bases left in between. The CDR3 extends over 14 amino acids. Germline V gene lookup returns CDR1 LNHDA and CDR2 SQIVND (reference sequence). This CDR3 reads CASSIRGTNQPQHF. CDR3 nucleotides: TGTGCCAGTAGTATCCGGGGTACTAATCAGCCCCAGCATTTT.

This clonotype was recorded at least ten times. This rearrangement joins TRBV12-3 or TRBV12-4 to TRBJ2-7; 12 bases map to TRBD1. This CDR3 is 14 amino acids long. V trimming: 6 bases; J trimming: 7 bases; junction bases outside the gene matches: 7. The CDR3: CASSWGQGAYEQYF. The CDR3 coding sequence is TGTGCCAGCAGCTGGGGACAGGGGGCTTATGAGCAGTACTTC.

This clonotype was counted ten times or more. CDR3 amino acids: CASSTLRDSLYEQYF. Written as DNA, the CDR3 is TGTGCCAGCAGCACCCTTAGGGACAGTCTGTACGAGCAGTACTTC. The chain links TRBV2 to TRBJ2-7, with 7 bases aligning to TRBD1. V lost 6 bases to trimming and J lost 4 bases; unmatched junction nucleotides: 12. This CDR3 is built from 15 residues. Germline values: CDR1 SNHLY, CDR2 FYNNEI.

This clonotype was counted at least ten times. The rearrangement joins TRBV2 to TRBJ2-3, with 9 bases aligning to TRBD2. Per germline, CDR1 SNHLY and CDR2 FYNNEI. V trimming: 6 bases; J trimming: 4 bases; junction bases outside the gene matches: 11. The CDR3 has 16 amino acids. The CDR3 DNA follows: TGTGCCAGCAGAGCACCCCTAGCGGGGTATTCAGATACGCAGTATTTT. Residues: CASRAPLAGYSDTQYF.

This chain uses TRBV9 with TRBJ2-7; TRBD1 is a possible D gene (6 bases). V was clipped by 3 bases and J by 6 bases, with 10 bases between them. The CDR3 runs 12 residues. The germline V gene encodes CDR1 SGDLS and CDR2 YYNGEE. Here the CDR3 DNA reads TGTGCCAGCAGCGCAACAGGGATCGAGCAGTACTTC. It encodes CASSATGIEQYF.

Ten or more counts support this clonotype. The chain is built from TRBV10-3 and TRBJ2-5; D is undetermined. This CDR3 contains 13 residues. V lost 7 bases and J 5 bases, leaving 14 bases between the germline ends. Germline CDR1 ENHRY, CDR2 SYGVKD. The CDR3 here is CAIKPGGAETQYF. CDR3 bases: TGTGCCATCAAACCAGGTGGCGCGGAGACCCAGTACTTC.

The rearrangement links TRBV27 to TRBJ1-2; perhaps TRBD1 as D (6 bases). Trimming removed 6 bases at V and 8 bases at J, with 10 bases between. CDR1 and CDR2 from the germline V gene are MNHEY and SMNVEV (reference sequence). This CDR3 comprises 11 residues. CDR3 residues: CASRWTEGYTF. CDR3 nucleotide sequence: TGTGCCAGCAGATGGACAGAAGGCTACACCTTC.

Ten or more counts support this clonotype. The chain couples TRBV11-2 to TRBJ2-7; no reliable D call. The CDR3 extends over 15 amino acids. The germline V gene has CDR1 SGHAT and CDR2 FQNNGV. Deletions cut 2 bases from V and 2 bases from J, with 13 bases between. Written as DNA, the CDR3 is TGTGCCAGCAGCTTAAAGGCCGGGTTACCCTACGAGCAGTACTTC. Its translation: CASSLKAGLPYEQYF.

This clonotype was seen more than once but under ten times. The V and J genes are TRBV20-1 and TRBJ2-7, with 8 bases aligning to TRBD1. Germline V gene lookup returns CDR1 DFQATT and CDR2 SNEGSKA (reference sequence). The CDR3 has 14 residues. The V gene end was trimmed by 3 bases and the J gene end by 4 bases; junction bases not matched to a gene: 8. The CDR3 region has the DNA TGCAGTGCTAGGGACAGGGAGCAACCTTACGAGCAGTACTTC. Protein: CSARDREQPYEQYF.

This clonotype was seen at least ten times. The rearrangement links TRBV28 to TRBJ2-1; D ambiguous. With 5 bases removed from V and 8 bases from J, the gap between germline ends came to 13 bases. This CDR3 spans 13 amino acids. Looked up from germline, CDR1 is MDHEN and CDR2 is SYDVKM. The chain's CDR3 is CASSPGPWDEQFF. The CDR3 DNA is TGTGCCAGCAGTCCGGGCCCGTGGGATGAGCAGTTCTTC. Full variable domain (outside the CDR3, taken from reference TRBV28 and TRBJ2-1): DVKVTQSSRYLVKRTGEKVFLECVQDMDHENMFWYRQDPGLGLRLIYFSYDVKMKEKGDIPEGYSVSREKKERFSLILESASTNQTSMYLCASSPGPWDEQFFGPGTRLTVL.